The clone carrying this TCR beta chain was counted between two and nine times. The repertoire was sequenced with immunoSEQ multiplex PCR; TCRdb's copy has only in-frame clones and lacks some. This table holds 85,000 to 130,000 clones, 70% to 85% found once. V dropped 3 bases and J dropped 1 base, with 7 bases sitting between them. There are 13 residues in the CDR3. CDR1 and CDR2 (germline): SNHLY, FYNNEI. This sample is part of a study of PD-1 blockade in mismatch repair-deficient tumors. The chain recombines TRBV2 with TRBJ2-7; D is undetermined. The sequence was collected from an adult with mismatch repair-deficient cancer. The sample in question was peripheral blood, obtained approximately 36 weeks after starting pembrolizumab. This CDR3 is CASSDSLSYEQYF. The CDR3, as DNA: TGTGCCAGCAGTGACAGTCTGTCCTACGAGCAGTACTTC. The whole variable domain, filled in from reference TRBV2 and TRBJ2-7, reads EPEVTQTPSHQVTQMGQEVILRCVPISNHLYFYWYRQILGQKVEFLVSFYNNEISEKSEIFDDQFSVERPDGSNFTLKIRSTKLEDSAMYFCASSDSLSYEQYFGPGTRLTVT.